This is a list of T cell receptor beta chains from one sample in a study of OX40 agonist ivuxolimab in advanced cancers. Sequenced by immunoSEQ multiplex PCR; TCRdb stores in-frame clones only, minus some. The repertoire includes some 67,000 clones, approximately 90% of them detected once, and 0.27% sits in the top ten. The material was CD4+ or CD8+ T cells sorted from blood, obtained in a trial of the OX40 agonist ivuxolimab. All receptors come from an adult with an advanced solid tumor such as melanoma, head and neck, liver or kidney cancer. The CDR3 runs from the conserved cysteine through the conserved F or W. D genes are given only for firm matches. Clone size is given for some rows only: seen once, a few or many times, or a class if the clone is expanded.

J gene,D gene,clone size,V gene,CDR3 DNA,CDR3 protein
TRBJ2-5,-,-,TRBV19,TGTGCCAGTAGTAACCCTTCCGGGGCCAGAGGAGAGACCCAGTACTTC,CASSNPSGARGETQYF
TRBJ1-5,-,-,TRBV19,TGTGCCAGTAGTAATGCGGCTTTCCGAAATCAGCCCCAGCATTTT,CASSNAAFRNQPQHF
TRBJ2-3,-,-,TRBV6-1,TGTGCCAGCACCTACCTGGAGGGCGGCACAGATACGCAGTATTTT,CASTYLEGGTDTQYF
TRBJ1-2,-,-,TRBV18,TGTGCCAGCTCACCAGAGGAGAACTATGGCTACACCTTC,CASSPEENYGYTF
TRBJ1-6,TRBD1,-,TRBV28,TGTGCCAGCACCCCGGGACAGTATAATTCACCCCTCCACTTT,CASTPGQYNSPLHF
TRBJ1-3,-,-,TRBV27,TGTGCCAGCAGTTTAAATGGGGTCGGTGGAAACACCATATATTTT,CASSLNGVGGNTIYF
TRBJ2-7,TRBD2,-,TRBV9,TGTGCCAGCAGCCGGGCGGGGGGCTCTTACGAGCAGTACTTC,CASSRAGGSYEQYF
TRBJ1-1,TRBD1,-,TRBV10-3,TGTGCCATCAGCAAGGCCCCGGGACAGGGGATAATGAACACTGAAGCTTTCTTT,CAISKAPGQGIMNTEAFF
TRBJ2-3,-,-,TRBV5-1,TGCGCCAGCAGCGCGGGCTGGGGCAGGGACACAGATACGCAGTATTTT,CASSAGWGRDTDTQYF
TRBJ2-7,-,-,TRBV20-1,TGCAGTGCTAGGCAAGGGCGGGAGCAGTACTTC,CSARQGREQYF
TRBJ1-3,-,-,TRBV19,TGTGCCAGTAGTACACAGGGTTCTGGAAACACCATATATTTT,CASSTQGSGNTIYF
TRBJ1-1,-,few,TRBV20-1,TGCAGTGAGGCCGCGAACACTGAAGCTTTCTTT,CSEAANTEAFF
TRBJ2-1,TRBD2,-,TRBV7-9,TGTGCCAGCAGCTCCCAGCGGGGGATACGCAATGAGCAGTTCTTC,CASSSQRGIRNEQFF
TRBJ2-1,TRBD1,-,TRBV29-1,TGCAGCGTTAGACAGGGTCGTGAGCAGTTCTTC,CSVRQGREQFF
TRBJ1-5,TRBD1,-,TRBV2,TGTGCCAGCAGTGAACCCAGACAGGGCTCAAGGTGGCAGCCCCAGCATTTT,CASSEPRQGSRWQPQHF
TRBJ2-7,TRBD1,-,TRBV7-2,TGTGCCAGCAGCTCATGGACAGGGTCCGAGCAGTACTTC,CASSSWTGSEQYF
TRBJ2-7,-,-,TRBV7-2,TGTGCCAGCAGCTTAGGAGTAGCCTACGAGCAGTACTTC,CASSLGVAYEQYF
TRBJ2-7,-,-,TRBV28,TGTGCCAGCAGTCTCTCCGGATCAGGGGCCTCCGAGCAGTACTTC,CASSLSGSGASEQYF
TRBJ2-7,-,-,TRBV5-6,TGTGCCAGCAGCTCCTATACTTATATAGCGGTAAGATCCTATGAGCAGTACTTC,CASSSYTYIAVRSYEQYF
TRBJ2-3,-,few,TRBV6-6,TGTGCCAGCAGTTACATCGGCACAGATACGCAGTATTTT,CASSYIGTDTQYF
TRBJ2-1,-,-,TRBV15,TGTGCCACCAGCAGAGATGACTGGCAGGGTCAGTTCTTC,CATSRDDWQGQFF
TRBJ1-1,-,-,TRBV21-1,TGTGCCAGCAGCCCCGGGAGTCAAAAACGAAACACTGAAGCTTTCTTT,CASSPGSQKRNTEAFF
TRBJ1-1,-,-,TRBV27,TGTGCCAGCAGTAATATACACAACACTGAAGCTTTCTTT,CASSNIHNTEAFF
TRBJ2-3,TRBD2,-,TRBV4-1,TGCGCCAGCAGCCAATCCGGGACTAGCGGGAGAGTGAGAACAGATACGCAGTATTTT,CASSQSGTSGRVRTDTQYF
TRBJ1-1,-,-,TRBV18,TGTGCCAGCTCCGCCGATGTGGCCACTGAAGCTTTCTTT,CASSADVATEAFF
TRBJ2-5,-,once,TRBV20-1,TGCAGTGTTCTGCCGCAAGAGACCCAGTACTTC,CSVLPQETQYF
TRBJ2-5,-,-,TRBV6-1,TGTGCCAGCAGTGTTCCGGGCCTTCACAAGGAGACCCAGTACTTC,CASSVPGLHKETQYF
TRBJ1-1,-,-,TRBV19,TGTGCCAGTGCGCTCGAGCCTGGGGTCGGCTCTGAAGCTTTCTTT,CASALEPGVGSEAFF
TRBJ1-5,TRBD1,-,TRBV4-2,TGTGCCAGCAGCCCCCTCTCGGACAGGTTGGGCAATCAGCCCCAGCATTTT,CASSPLSDRLGNQPQHF
TRBJ2-7,-,-,TRBV5-1,TGCGCCAGCAGCCTGTTAGCCGGGGACTCCTACGAGCAGTACTTC,CASSLLAGDSYEQYF
TRBJ2-3,-,-,TRBV4-1,TGCGCCAGCAGCCAACTAGACCTCATAAGCACAGATACGCAGTATTTT,CASSQLDLISTDTQYF
TRBJ1-2,TRBD1,-,TRBV5-1,TGCGCCAGCAGCGTGGGACAGCATAATGGCTACACCTTC,CASSVGQHNGYTF
TRBJ2-7,TRBD2,-,TRBV6-5,TGTGCCAGCAGTTTCGCTAGCGGGAGGGCCTGGCAGTACTTC,CASSFASGRAWQYF